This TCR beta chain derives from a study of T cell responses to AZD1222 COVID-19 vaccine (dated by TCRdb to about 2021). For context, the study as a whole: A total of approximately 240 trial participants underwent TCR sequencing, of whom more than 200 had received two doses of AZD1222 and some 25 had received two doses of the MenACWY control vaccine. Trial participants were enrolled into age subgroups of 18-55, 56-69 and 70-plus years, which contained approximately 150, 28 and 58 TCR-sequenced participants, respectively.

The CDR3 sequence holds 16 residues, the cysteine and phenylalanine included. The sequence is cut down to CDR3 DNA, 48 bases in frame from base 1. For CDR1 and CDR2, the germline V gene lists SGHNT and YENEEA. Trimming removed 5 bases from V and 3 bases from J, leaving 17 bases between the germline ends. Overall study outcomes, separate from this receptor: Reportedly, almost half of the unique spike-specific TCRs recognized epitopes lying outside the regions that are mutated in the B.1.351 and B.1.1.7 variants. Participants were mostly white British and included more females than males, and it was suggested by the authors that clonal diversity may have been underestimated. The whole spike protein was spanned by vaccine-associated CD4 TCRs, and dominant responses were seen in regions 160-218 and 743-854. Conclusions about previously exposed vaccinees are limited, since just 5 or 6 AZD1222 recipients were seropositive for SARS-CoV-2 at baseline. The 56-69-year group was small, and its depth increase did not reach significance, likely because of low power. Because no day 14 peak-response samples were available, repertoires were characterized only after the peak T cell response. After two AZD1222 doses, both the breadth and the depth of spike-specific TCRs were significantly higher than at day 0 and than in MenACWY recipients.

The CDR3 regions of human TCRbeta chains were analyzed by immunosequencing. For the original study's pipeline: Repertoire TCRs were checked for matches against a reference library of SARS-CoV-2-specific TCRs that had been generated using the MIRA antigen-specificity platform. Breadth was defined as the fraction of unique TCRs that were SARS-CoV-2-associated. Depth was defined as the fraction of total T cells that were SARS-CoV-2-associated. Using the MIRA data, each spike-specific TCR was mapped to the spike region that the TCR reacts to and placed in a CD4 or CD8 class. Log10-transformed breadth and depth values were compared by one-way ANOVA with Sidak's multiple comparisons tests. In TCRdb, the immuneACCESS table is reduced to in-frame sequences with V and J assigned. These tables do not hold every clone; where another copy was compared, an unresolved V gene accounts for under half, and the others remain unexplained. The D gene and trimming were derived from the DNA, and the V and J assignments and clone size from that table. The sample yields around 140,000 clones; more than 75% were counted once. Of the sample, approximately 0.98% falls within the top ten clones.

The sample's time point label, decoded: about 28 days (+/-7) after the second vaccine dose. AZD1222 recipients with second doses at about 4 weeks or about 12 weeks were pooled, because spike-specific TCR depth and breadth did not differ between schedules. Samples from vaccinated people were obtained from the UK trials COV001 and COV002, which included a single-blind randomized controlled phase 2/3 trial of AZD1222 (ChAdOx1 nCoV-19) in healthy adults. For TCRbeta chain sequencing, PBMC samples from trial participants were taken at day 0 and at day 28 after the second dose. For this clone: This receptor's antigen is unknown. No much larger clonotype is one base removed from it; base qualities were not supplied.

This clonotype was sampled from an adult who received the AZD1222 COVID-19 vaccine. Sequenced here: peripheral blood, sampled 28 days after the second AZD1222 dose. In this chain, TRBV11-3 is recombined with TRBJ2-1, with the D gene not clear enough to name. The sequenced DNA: TGTGCCAGCAGCCCGAGGTCGACGTCCCTCTACAATGAGCAGTTCTTC. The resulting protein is CASSPRSTSLYNEQFF.